Described below is a single T cell receptor beta chain sequence and its context. The antigen is unknown. With 60 Vbeta and 13 Jbeta primers, the PCR was carried out. Produced via immunoSEQ multiplex PCR; TCRdb's table is partial and in-frame only. The sample consists of around 160,000 clones, over 60% of them appearing once. This entry comes from a study of cytomegalovirus exposure and HLA in healthy donors. Overall study: An earlier analysis identified fewer than 130 million unique TCR beta sequences in 150 million to 200 million T cells. Of all 400 or so donors who were genotyped, around 82% belonged to the Caucasian-associated ancestry cluster.

V was pared by 6 bases and J by 3 bases, with 16 bases between. Germline V lookup: CDR1 MNHNS, CDR2 SASEGT. This CDR3 is built from 15 residues. Findings of the study overall: A missense DCLRE1C variant was associated with V- and J-gene trimming of TCR beta chains in a later analysis, and an independent cohort replicated the association.

The sample consisted of PBMCs. This sequence joins TRBV6-1 and TRBJ2-3; D is possibly TRBD2 (6 bases). The sequence came from a man in his forties in good health and CMV-seropositive. The CDR3 bases are TGTGCCAGCAGGTCTCAGGGACTGGAGACAGATACGCAGTATTTT. This translates into CASRSQGLETDTQYF.